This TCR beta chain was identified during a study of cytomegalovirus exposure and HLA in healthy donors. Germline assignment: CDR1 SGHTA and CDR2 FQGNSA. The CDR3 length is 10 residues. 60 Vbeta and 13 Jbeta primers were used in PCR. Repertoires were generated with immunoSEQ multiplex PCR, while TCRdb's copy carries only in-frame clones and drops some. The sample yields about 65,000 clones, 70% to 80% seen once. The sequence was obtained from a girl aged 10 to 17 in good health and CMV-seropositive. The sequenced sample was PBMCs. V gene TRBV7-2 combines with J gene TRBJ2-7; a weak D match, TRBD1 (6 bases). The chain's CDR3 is CAGNRDTLGV. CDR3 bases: TGTGCCGGAAACCGGGACACCCTCGGCGTC.